The rows below give T cell receptor beta chains drawn from one sample of a study of cytomegalovirus exposure and HLA in healthy donors. TCRdb's copy holds only in-frame clones and misses some; the assay was immunoSEQ multiplex PCR. The sample has 50,000 or so clones. Material for sequencing was PBMCs. The receptor source for this set is a woman younger than 35 in good health and CMV-seronegative. CDR3s include the opening cysteine and the closing phenylalanine or tryptophan. A D gene is named only where the DNA matches it firmly.

d_gene: NA; v_gene: TRBV30; j_gene: TRBJ2-7; CDR3nt: TGTGCCTGGAGTGGTAGTGGAGGGCGCGAGCAGTACTTC; CDR3aa: CAWSGSGGREQYF
d_gene: TRBD2; v_gene: TRBV7-2; j_gene: TRBJ2-7; CDR3nt: TGTGCCAGCAGGGGCGGGAGCTACGAGCAGTACTTC; CDR3aa: CASRGGSYEQYF
d_gene: TRBD1; v_gene: TRBV7-9; j_gene: TRBJ1-6; CDR3nt: TGTGCCAGCGGGACAGGGAGCTCCTATAATTCACCCCTCCACTTT; CDR3aa: CASGTGSSYNSPLHF
d_gene: NA; v_gene: TRBV2; j_gene: TRBJ1-2; CDR3nt: TGTGCCAGCAGGCCAATACAGGGTGAGGGCGGCTACACCTTC; CDR3aa: CASRPIQGEGGYTF
d_gene: TRBD1; v_gene: TRBV28; j_gene: TRBJ1-2; CDR3nt: TGTGCCAGCAGTGTATGGGGGACAGGGGGCGGTTGGGGCTACACCTTC; CDR3aa: CASSVWGTGGGWGYTF
d_gene: TRBD1; v_gene: TRBV5-1; j_gene: TRBJ1-2; CDR3nt: TGCGCCAGCGGGCCCGGGACAGGGCAATATGGCTACACCTTC; CDR3aa: CASGPGTGQYGYTF
d_gene: NA; v_gene: TRBV2; j_gene: TRBJ1-2; CDR3nt: TGTGCCAGCAGTAACCGGGACAAAAACTATGGCTACACCTTC; CDR3aa: CASSNRDKNYGYTF
d_gene: TRBD1; v_gene: TRBV5-4; j_gene: TRBJ2-4; CDR3nt: TGTGCCACCCGAACAGGGGTGACAGCCAAAAACATTCAGTACTTC; CDR3aa: CATRTGVTAKNIQYF
d_gene: TRBD1; v_gene: TRBV2; j_gene: TRBJ1-2; CDR3nt: TGTGCCAGCAGATCGGACAGGGTTGGGTATGGCTACACCTTC; CDR3aa: CASRSDRVGYGYTF
d_gene: NA; v_gene: TRBV5-1; j_gene: TRBJ2-1; CDR3nt: TGCGCCAGCAGCTTGAACACCTTATTCAGTTCCAATGAGCAGTTCTTC; CDR3aa: CASSLNTLFSSNEQFF
d_gene: NA; v_gene: TRBV28; j_gene: TRBJ2-7; CDR3nt: TGTGCCAGCAGTTTTAGTGGGAGCGGATACGAGCAGTACTTC; CDR3aa: CASSFSGSGYEQYF
d_gene: NA; v_gene: TRBV5-6; j_gene: TRBJ2-1; CDR3nt: TGTGCCAGCAGCTCCATGTTGGACGGGGATGAGCAGTTCTTC; CDR3aa: CASSSMLDGDEQFF
d_gene: NA; v_gene: TRBV19; j_gene: TRBJ1-5; CDR3nt: TGTGCCAGTAAGAGCCTAAATAGCAATCAGCCCCAGCATTTT; CDR3aa: CASKSLNSNQPQHF
d_gene: NA; v_gene: TRBV10-1; j_gene: TRBJ2-2; CDR3nt: TGCGCCAGCAGTGATCCCGGAGCCACGGCTGACCCCGGGGAGCTGTTTTTT; CDR3aa: CASSDPGATADPGELFF
d_gene: NA; v_gene: TRBV23-1; j_gene: TRBJ1-1; CDR3nt: TGCGCCAGCAGTCACCTACCCCGGGAAGGGGGAGCTTTCTTT; CDR3aa: CASSHLPREGGAFF
d_gene: TRBD1; v_gene: TRBV7-6; j_gene: TRBJ1-5; CDR3nt: TGTGCCAGCAGCGCCGGGACAGGGTACAATCAGCCCCAGCATTTT; CDR3aa: CASSAGTGYNQPQHF
d_gene: TRBD1; v_gene: TRBV5-1; j_gene: TRBJ1-1; CDR3nt: TGCGCCAGCAGCCACCCGGGACAGCCGAACACTGAAGCTTTCTTT; CDR3aa: CASSHPGQPNTEAFF
d_gene: TRBD1; v_gene: TRBV7-2; j_gene: TRBJ2-1; CDR3nt: TGTGCCAGCAGCTTATACGGGGACAGGGTGGTCAATGAGCAGTTCTTC; CDR3aa: CASSLYGDRVVNEQFF
d_gene: TRBD1; v_gene: TRBV29-1; j_gene: TRBJ2-7; CDR3nt: TGCAGCGTAGGGGACAGGGCCCACGAGCAGTACTTC; CDR3aa: CSVGDRAHEQYF
d_gene: TRBD2; v_gene: TRBV28; j_gene: TRBJ2-1; CDR3nt: TGTGCCACCCTCGCAGGGCTAGCGGGAAATAATGAGCAGTTCTTC; CDR3aa: CATLAGLAGNNEQFF
d_gene: TRBD1; v_gene: TRBV29-1; j_gene: TRBJ1-2; CDR3nt: TGCAGCACTTCGACAGGGGGCTACACCTTC; CDR3aa: CSTSTGGYTF
d_gene: TRBD1; v_gene: TRBV27; j_gene: TRBJ1-6; CDR3nt: TGTGCCAGCAGAGGGACAGGGGCCCCGAGCTCCTATAATTCACCCCTCCACTTT; CDR3aa: CASRGTGAPSSYNSPLHF
d_gene: TRBD1; v_gene: TRBV23-1; j_gene: TRBJ1-5; CDR3nt: TGCGCCAGCAGGGCAGGGGGTTGTCTAGGCCAGCCCCAGCATTTT; CDR3aa: CASRAGGCLGQPQHF
d_gene: NA; v_gene: TRBV18; j_gene: TRBJ2-5; CDR3nt: TGTGCCAGCTCACGCAATATAGGGGGCCAAGAGACCCAGTACTTC; CDR3aa: CASSRNIGGQETQYF
d_gene: NA; v_gene: TRBV11-2; j_gene: TRBJ2-2; CDR3nt: TGTGCCAGCAGCTTGGGGCTGGCCGGGGAGCTGTTTTTT; CDR3aa: CASSLGLAGELFF
d_gene: NA; v_gene: TRBV18; j_gene: TRBJ2-5; CDR3nt: TGTGCCAGCTCCGGTATGCAACAAGAGACCCAGTACTTC; CDR3aa: CASSGMQQETQYF
d_gene: NA; v_gene: TRBV5-1; j_gene: TRBJ2-1; CDR3nt: TGCGCCAGCAGCTCGTCGCCGGGAGCCGAGCAGTTCTTC; CDR3aa: CASSSSPGAEQFF
d_gene: NA; v_gene: TRBV29-1; j_gene: TRBJ2-5; CDR3nt: TGCAGCGTTTGGACAGCCCAAGAGACCCAGTACTTC; CDR3aa: CSVWTAQETQYF
d_gene: TRBD2; v_gene: TRBV7-9; j_gene: TRBJ2-7; CDR3nt: TGTGCCAGCAGTTTCTCGGGGGGGAGTTACGAGCAGTACTTC; CDR3aa: CASSFSGGSYEQYF
d_gene: NA; v_gene: TRBV19; j_gene: TRBJ1-1; CDR3nt: TGTGCCAGTAGGGTGCGGGAGGTGAACACTGAAGCTTTCTTT; CDR3aa: CASRVREVNTEAFF
d_gene: NA; v_gene: TRBV5-1; j_gene: TRBJ2-3; CDR3nt: TGCGCCAGCAGCTTGGACTTGCTGGGGGCCGGCACAGATACGCAGTATTTT; CDR3aa: CASSLDLLGAGTDTQYF
d_gene: NA; v_gene: TRBV5-1; j_gene: TRBJ1-1; CDR3nt: TGCGCCAGCAGCTTGGGTGCGGGGGAGAGGACTGAAGCTTTCTTT; CDR3aa: CASSLGAGERTEAFF
d_gene: TRBD1; v_gene: TRBV27; j_gene: TRBJ1-1; CDR3nt: TGTGCCAGCAGTCCACTAAGGAGGGGGCTTTTTGAAGCTTTCTTT; CDR3aa: CASSPLRRGLFEAFF
d_gene: NA; v_gene: TRBV28; j_gene: TRBJ1-2; CDR3nt: TGTGCCAGCAGTTCAAGGGGCGGCTATGGCTACACCTTC; CDR3aa: CASSSRGGYGYTF
d_gene: NA; v_gene: TRBV5-4; j_gene: TRBJ2-7; CDR3nt: TGTGCCAGCAGCTTGACCCCACTAGCATCTTCCCACGAGCAGTACTTC; CDR3aa: CASSLTPLASSHEQYF
d_gene: NA; v_gene: TRBV29-1; j_gene: TRBJ2-3; CDR3nt: TGCAGCGTTGCCGGTAGAAACACAGATACGCAGTATTTT; CDR3aa: CSVAGRNTDTQYF
d_gene: TRBD1; v_gene: TRBV5-1; j_gene: TRBJ1-2; CDR3nt: TGCGCCAGCAGTTCGGATGTGGGACAGGCGTCTAACTATGGCTACACCTTC; CDR3aa: CASSSDVGQASNYGYTF
d_gene: NA; v_gene: TRBV30; j_gene: TRBJ2-1; CDR3nt: TGTGCCTGGGCAGGGGACAATGAGCAGTTCTTC; CDR3aa: CAWAGDNEQFF
d_gene: TRBD2; v_gene: TRBV19; j_gene: TRBJ2-4; CDR3nt: TGTGCCAGTAGTACGGGACTAGCGGGGGGCGCAGCCAAAAACATTCAGTACTTC; CDR3aa: CASSTGLAGGAAKNIQYF
d_gene: TRBD2; v_gene: TRBV19; j_gene: TRBJ2-5; CDR3nt: TGTGCCAGTAGCGATCGGGGGGGCCAAGAGACCCAGTACTTC; CDR3aa: CASSDRGGQETQYF
d_gene: NA; v_gene: TRBV29-1; j_gene: TRBJ2-7; CDR3nt: TGCAGCGTTGCGGGCCTCAGGGCCTACGAGCAGTACTTC; CDR3aa: CSVAGLRAYEQYF
d_gene: NA; v_gene: TRBV19; j_gene: TRBJ1-2; CDR3nt: TGTGCCAGTAGTATGGGGGGGCCGGCGGGATATGGCTACACCTTC; CDR3aa: CASSMGGPAGYGYTF
d_gene: TRBD1; v_gene: TRBV5-1; j_gene: TRBJ1-2; CDR3nt: TGCGCCAGGACAGGGGGCTATGGCTACACCTTC; CDR3aa: CARTGGYGYTF
d_gene: NA; v_gene: TRBV7-9; j_gene: TRBJ1-5; CDR3nt: TGTGCCAGCAGCTTGAGTCAGCCCCAGCATTTT; CDR3aa: CASSLSQPQHF
d_gene: NA; v_gene: TRBV4-2; j_gene: TRBJ2-5; CDR3nt: TGTGCCAGCAGCCAAGCCGGAGAGACCCAGTACTTC; CDR3aa: CASSQAGETQYF
d_gene: TRBD2; v_gene: TRBV5-1; j_gene: TRBJ2-5; CDR3nt: TGCGCCAGCAGCTTGGGACTAGCGGGCAAAGAGACCCAGTACTTC; CDR3aa: CASSLGLAGKETQYF
d_gene: NA; v_gene: TRBV5-8; j_gene: TRBJ1-2; CDR3nt: TGTGCCAGCAGCTTGTACAGTCCCCTTCCCTATGGCTACACCTTC; CDR3aa: CASSLYSPLPYGYTF